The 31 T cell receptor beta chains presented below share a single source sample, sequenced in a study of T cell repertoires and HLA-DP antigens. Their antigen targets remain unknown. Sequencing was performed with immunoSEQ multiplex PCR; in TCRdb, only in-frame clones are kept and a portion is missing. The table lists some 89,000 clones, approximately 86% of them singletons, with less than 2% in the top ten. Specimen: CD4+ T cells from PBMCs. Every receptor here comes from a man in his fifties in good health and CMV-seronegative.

The DNA for the CDR3 is TGTGCCAGCAGCTTAGCAGGGAGAGGAGAAAAACTGTTTTTT. Translation gives CASSLAGRGEKLFF. V and J are TRBV7-2 and TRBJ1-4; D gene uncertain. The germline V gene has CDR1 SGHTA and CDR2 FQGNSA. V dropped 0 bases and J dropped 8 bases, with 10 bases sitting between them. The CDR3 length is 14 residues.

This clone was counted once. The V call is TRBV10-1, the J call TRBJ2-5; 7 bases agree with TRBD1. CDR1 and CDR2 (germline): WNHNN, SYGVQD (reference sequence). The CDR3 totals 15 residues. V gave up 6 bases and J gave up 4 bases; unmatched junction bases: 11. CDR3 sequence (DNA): TGCGCCAGCAGCGAGAGAAGACAGGGTCGAGAGACCCAGTACTTC. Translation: CASSERRQGRETQYF.

The CDR3 is CASSPGARANTGELFF. CDR3 coding DNA: TGTGCCAGCAGCCCGGGGGCGAGGGCGAACACCGGGGAGCTGTTTTTT. The chain links TRBV7-2 to TRBJ2-2, with D perhaps assigned TRBD1 or TRBD2 (6 bases each). This CDR3 comprises 16 residues. Trimming removed 5 bases at V and 0 bases at J, with 13 bases between. Germline V gene lookup returns CDR1 SGHTA and CDR2 FQGNSA.

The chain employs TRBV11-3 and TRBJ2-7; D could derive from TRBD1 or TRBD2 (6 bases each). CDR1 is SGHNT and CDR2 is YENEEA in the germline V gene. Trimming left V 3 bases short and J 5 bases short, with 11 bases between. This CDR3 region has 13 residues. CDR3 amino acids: CASSLRGAHEQYF. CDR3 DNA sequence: TGTGCCAGCAGCTTGAGGGGGGCCCACGAGCAGTACTTC. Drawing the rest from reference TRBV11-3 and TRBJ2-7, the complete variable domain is EAGVVQSPRYKIIEKKQPVAFWCNPISGHNTLYWYLQNLGQGPELLIRYENEEAVDDSQLPKDRFSAERLKGVDSTLKIQPAELGDSAVYLCASSLRGAHEQYFGPGTRLTVT.

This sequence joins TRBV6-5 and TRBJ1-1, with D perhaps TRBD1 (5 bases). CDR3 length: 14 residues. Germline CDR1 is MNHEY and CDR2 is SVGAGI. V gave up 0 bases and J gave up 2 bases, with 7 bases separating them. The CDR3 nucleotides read TGTGCCAGCAGTTACTCCGGGGGAAACACTGAAGCTTTCTTT. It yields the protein CASSYSGGNTEAFF.

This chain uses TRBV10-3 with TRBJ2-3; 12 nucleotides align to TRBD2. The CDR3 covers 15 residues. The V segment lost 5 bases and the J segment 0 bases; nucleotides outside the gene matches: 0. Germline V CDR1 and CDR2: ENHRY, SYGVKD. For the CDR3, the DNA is TGTGCCATCAGTACTAGCGGGGGGAGCACAGATACGCAGTATTTT. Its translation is CAISTSGGSTDTQYF.

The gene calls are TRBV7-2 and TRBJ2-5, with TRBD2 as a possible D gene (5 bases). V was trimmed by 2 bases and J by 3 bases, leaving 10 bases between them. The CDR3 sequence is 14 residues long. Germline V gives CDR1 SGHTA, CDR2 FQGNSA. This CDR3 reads CASSLRRGEETQYF. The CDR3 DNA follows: TGTGCCAGCAGCTTACGTCGGGGAGAAGAGACCCAGTACTTC. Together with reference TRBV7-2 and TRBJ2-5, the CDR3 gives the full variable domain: GAGVSQSPSNKVTEKGKDVELRCDPISGHTALYWYRQSLGQGLEFLIYFQGNSAPDKSGLPSDRFSAERTGGSVSTLTIQRTQQEDSAVYLCASSLRRGEETQYFGPGTRLLVL.

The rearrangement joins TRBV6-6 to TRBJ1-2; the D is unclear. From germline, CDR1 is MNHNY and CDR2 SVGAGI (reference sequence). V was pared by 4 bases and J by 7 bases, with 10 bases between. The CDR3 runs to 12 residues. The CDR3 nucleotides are TGTGCCAGCAGTTCCGGGGTCCTTGGCTACACCTTC. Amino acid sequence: CASSSGVLGYTF.

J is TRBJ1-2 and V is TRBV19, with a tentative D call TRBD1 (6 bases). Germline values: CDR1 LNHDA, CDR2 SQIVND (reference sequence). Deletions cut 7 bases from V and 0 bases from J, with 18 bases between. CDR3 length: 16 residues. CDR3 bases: TGTGCCAGTACCCGGACAGCGGACCGACCTAACTATGGCTACACCTTC. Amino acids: CASTRTADRPNYGYTF.

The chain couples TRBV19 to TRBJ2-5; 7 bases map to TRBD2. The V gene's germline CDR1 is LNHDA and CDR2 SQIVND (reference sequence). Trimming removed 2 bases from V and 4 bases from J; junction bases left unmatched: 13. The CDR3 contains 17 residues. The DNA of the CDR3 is TGTGCCAGTAGTATATCGGGGGGAATGGCGCGCGGAGAGACCCAGTACTTC. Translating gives CASSISGGMARGETQYF.

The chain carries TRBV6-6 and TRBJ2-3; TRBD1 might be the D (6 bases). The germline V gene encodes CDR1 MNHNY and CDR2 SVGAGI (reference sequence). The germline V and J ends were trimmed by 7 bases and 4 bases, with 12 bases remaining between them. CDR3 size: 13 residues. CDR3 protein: CASTLEGADTQYF. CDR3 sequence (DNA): TGTGCCAGCACCCTAGAGGGGGCAGATACGCAGTATTTT.

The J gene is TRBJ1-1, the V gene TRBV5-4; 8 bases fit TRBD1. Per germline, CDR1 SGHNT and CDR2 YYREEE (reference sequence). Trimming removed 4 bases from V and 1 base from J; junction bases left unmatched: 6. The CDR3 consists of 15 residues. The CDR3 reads CASSPRTGKNTEAFF. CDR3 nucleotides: TGTGCCAGCAGCCCTCGGACAGGGAAGAACACTGAAGCTTTCTTT.

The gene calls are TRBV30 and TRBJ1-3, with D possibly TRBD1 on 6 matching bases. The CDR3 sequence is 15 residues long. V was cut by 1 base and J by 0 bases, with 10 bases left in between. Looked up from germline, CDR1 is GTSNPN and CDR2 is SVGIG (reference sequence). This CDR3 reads CAWSAGTSSGNTIYF. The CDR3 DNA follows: TGTGCCTGGAGTGCGGGGACATCCTCTGGAAACACCATATATTTT.

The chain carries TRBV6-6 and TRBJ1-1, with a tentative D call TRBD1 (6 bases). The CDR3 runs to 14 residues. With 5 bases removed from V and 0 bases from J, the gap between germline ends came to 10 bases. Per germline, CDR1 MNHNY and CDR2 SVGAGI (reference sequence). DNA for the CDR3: TGTGCCAGCAGTCTAGGACAGCTGAACACTGAAGCTTTCTTT. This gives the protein CASSLGQLNTEAFF.

The CDR3 spells CASSLDRSYEQYF. The CDR3 region has the DNA TGTGCCAGCAGCTTAGACCGCTCCTACGAGCAGTACTTC. The rearrangement uses TRBV11-2 and TRBJ2-7; unclear D gene. V lost 0 bases and J lost 0, with 3 bases in between. This CDR3 has 13 residues. Germline V gives CDR1 SGHAT, CDR2 FQNNGV.

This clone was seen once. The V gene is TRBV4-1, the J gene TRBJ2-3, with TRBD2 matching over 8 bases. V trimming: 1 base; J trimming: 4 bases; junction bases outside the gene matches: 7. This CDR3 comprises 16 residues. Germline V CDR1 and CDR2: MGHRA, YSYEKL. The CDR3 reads CASSQVVGGAPDTQYF. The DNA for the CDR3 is TGCGCCAGCAGCCAAGTCGTCGGGGGGGCCCCAGATACGCAGTATTTT.

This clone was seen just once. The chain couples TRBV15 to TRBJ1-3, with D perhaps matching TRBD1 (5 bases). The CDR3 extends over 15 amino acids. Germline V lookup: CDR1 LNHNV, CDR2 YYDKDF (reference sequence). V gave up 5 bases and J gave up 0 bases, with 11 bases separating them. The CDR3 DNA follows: TGTGCCACCAGCGGAAGCAGGGCCTCTGGAAACACCATATATTTT. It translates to CATSGSRASGNTIYF. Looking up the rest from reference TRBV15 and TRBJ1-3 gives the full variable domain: DAMVIQNPRYQVTQFGKPVTLSCSQTLNHNVMYWYQQKSSQAPKLLFHYYDKDFNNEADTPDNFQSRRPNTSFCFLDIRSPGLGDTAMYLCATSGSRASGNTIYFGEGSWLTVV.

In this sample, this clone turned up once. The CDR3 region has the DNA TGTGCCAGCAGCCAAGTACAGACACAATACAATGAGCAGTTCTTC. Its protein is CASSQVQTQYNEQFF. The chain joins TRBV14 to TRBJ2-1; D gene ambiguous. Trimming removed 1 base from V and 4 bases from J, with 11 bases in between. The germline CDR1 and CDR2 sequences are SGHDN and FVKESK. The CDR3 spans 15 residues.

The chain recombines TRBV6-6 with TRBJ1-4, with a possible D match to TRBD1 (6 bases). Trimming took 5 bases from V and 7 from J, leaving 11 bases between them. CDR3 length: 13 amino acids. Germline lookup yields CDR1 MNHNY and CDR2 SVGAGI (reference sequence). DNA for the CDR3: TGTGCCAGCAGTCTTCTAGGGGGTGAAAAACTGTTTTTT. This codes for CASSLLGGEKLFF.

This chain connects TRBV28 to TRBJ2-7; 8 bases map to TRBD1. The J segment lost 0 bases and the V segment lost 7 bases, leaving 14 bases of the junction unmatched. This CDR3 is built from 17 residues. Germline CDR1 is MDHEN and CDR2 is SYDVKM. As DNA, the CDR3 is TGTGCCAGCAATAGCCACCTTGGACAGGGACTCTCCTACGAGCAGTACTTC. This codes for CASNSHLGQGLSYEQYF.

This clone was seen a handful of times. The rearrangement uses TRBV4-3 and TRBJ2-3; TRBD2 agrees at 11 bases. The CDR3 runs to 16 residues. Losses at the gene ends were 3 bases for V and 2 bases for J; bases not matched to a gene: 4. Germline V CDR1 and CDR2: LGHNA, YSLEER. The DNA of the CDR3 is TGCGCCAGCAGCCACGGGACTAGCGGATACACAGATACGCAGTATTTT. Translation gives CASSHGTSGYTDTQYF.

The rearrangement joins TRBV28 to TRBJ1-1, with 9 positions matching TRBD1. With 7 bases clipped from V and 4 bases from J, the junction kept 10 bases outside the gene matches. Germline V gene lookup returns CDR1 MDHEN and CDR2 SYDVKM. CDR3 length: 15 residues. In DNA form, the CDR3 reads TGTGCCAGCAACACACAGGGGGCGCGGGGCACTGAAGCTTTCTTT. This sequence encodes CASNTQGARGTEAFF.

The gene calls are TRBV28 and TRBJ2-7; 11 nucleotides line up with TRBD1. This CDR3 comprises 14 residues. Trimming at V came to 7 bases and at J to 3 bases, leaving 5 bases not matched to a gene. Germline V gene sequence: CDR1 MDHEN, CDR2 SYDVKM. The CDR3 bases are TGTGCCAGCAACAATGGGACAGGGGGCTACGAGCAGTACTTC. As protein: CASNNGTGGYEQYF.

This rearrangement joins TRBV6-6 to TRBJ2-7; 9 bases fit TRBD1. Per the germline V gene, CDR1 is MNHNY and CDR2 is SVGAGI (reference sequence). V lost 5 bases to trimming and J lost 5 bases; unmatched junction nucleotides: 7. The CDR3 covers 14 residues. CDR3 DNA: TGTGCCAGCAGTAGGGACAGGGAGAAGCACGAGCAGTACTTC. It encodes CASSRDREKHEQYF.

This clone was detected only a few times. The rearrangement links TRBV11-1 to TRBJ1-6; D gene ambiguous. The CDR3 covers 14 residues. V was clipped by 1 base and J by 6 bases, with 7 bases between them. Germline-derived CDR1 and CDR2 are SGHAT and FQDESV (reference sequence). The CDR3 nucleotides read TGTGCCAGCAGCTTAGTTGGTATTAATTCACCCCTCCACTTT. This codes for CASSLVGINSPLHF.

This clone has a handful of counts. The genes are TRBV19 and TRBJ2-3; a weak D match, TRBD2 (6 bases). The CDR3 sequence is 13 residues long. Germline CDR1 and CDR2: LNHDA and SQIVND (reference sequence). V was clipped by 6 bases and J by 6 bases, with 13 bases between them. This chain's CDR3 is CASRRGAGDTQYF. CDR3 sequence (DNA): TGTGCCAGTAGGCGAGGGGCGGGGGATACGCAGTATTTT. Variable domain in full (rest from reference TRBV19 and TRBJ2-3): DGGITQSPKYLFRKEGQNVTLSCEQNLNHDAMYWYRQDPGQGLRLIYYSQIVNDFQKGDIAEGYSVSREKKESFPLTVTSAQKNPTAFYLCASRRGAGDTQYFGPGTRLTVL.

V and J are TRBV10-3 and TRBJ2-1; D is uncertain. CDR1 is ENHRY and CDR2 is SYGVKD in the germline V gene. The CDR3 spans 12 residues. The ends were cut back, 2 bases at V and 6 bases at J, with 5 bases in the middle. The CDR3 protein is CAISEQGNEQFF. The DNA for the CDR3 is TGTGCCATCAGTGAGCAAGGCAATGAGCAGTTCTTC.

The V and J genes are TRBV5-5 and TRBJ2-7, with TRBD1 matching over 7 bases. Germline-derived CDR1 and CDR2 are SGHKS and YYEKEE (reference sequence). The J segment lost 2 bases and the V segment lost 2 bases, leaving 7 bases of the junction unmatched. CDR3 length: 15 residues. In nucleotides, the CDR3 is TGTGCCAGCAGCTTTTTGGGACAGCTACCCTACGAGCAGTACTTC. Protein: CASSFLGQLPYEQYF.

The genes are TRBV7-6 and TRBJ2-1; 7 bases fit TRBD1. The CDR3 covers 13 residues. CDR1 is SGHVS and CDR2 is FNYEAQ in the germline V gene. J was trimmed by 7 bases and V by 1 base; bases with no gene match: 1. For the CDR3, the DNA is TGTGCCAGCAGCTTAGACAGGGGAAATGAGCAGTTCTTC. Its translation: CASSLDRGNEQFF. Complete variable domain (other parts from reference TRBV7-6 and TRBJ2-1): GAGVSQSPRYKVTKRGQDVALRCDPISGHVSLYWYRQALGQGPEFLTYFNYEAQQDKSGLPNDRFSAERPEGSISTLTIQRTEQRDSAMYRCASSLDRGNEQFFGPGTRLTVL.

CDR3 loop: CASSEAGADYGYTF. The CDR3 coding sequence is TGTGCCAGCAGTGAGGCAGGGGCCGACTATGGCTACACCTTC. The V gene is TRBV6-1, the J gene TRBJ1-2; TRBD1 is a possible D gene (6 bases). V was clipped by 3 bases and J by 3 bases, with 11 bases between them. The CDR3 has 14 residues. Germline values: CDR1 MNHNS, CDR2 SASEGT.

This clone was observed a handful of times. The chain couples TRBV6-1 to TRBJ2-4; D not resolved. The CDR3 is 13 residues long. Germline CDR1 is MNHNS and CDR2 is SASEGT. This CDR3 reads CAARKIAENIQYF. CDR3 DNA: TGTGCAGCCCGGAAGATTGCAGAAAACATTCAGTACTTC.